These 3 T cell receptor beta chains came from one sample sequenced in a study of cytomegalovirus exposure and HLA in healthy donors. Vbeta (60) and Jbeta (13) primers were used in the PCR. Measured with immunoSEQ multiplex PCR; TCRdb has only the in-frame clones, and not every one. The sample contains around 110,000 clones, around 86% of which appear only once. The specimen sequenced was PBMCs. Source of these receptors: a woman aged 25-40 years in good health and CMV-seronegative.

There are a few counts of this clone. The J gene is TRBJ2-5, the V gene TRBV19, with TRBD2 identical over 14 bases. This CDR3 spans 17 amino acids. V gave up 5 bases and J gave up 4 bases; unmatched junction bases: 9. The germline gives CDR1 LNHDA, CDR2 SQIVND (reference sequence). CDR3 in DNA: TGTGCCAGTAGTGTCCGAGGACTAGCGGGAGGAGGAGAGACCCAGTACTTC. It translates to CASSVRGLAGGGETQYF.

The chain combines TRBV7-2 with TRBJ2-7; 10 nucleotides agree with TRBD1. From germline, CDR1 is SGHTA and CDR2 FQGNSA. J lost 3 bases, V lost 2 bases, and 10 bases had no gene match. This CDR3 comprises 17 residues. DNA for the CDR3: TGTGCCAGCAGCTTATCTCCCGGTGGGGACAGGGGCTACGAGCAGTACTTC. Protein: CASSLSPGGDRGYEQYF.

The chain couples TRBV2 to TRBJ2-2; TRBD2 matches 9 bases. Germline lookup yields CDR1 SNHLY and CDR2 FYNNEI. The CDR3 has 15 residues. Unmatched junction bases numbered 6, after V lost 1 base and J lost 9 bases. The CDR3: CASSEEIAGDRELFF. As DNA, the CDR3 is TGTGCCAGCAGTGAAGAAATAGCGGGAGACAGGGAGCTGTTTTTT. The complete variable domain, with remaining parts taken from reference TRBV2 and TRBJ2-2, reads EPEVTQTPSHQVTQMGQEVILRCVPISNHLYFYWYRQILGQKVEFLVSFYNNEISEKSEIFDDQFSVERPDGSNFTLKIRSTKLEDSAMYFCASSEEIAGDRELFFGEGSRLTVL.